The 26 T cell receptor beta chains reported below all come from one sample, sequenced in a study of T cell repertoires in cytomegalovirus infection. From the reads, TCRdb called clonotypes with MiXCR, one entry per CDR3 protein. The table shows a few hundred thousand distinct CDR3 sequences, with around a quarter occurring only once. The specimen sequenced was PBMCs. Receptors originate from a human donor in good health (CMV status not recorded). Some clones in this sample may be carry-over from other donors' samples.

Written as DNA, the CDR3 is TGTGCCAGCAGCTTAGCCTCCGGCAGGGTCCTGACCCAGTACTTC. It is translated as CASSLASGRVLTQYF. This chain connects TRBV7-9 to TRBJ2-5; D is perhaps TRBD1 (5 bases). Germline CDR1 and CDR2: SEHNR and FQNEAQ (reference sequence). The CDR3 has 15 residues. The V end was cut by 0 bases, the J end by 7 bases, with 15 bases between.

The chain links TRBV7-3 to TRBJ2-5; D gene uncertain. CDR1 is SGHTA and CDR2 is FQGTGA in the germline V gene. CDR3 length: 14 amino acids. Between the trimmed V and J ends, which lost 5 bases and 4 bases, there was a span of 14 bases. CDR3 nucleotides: TGTGCCAGCAGCCCCTGGCCTGGGTCAGAGACCCAGTACTTC. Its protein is CASSPWPGSETQYF.

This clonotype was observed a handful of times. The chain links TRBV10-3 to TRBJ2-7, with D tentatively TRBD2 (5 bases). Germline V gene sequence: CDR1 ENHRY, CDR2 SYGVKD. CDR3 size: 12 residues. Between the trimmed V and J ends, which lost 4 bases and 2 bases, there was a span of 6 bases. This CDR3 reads CAISAGTYEQYV. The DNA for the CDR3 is TGTGCCATCAGTGCGGGGACCTACGAGCAGTACGTC.

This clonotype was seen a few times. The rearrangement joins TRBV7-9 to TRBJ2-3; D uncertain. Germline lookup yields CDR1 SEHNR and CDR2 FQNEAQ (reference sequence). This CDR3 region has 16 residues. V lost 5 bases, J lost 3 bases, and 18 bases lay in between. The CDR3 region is CASSHDTLYGTDTQYF. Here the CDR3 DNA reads TGTGCCAGCAGCCACGACACCCTGTATGGGACAGATACGCAGTATTTT. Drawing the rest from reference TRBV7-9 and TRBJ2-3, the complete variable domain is DTGVSQNPRHKITKRGQNVTFRCDPISEHNRLYWYRQTLGQGPEFLTYFQNEAQLEKSRLLSDRFSAERPKGSFSTLEIQRTEQGDSAMYLCASSHDTLYGTDTQYFGPGTRLTVL.

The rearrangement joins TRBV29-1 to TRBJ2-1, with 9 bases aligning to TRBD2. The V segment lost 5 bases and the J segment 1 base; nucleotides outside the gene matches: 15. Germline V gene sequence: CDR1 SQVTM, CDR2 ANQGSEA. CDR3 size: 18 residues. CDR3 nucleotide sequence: TGCAGCGTTTCTGGCCTAGCGGGACAAATAACATCCTACAATGAGCAGTTCTTC. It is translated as CSVSGLAGQITSYNEQFF.

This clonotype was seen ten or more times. The CDR3 reads CASSLEIVTLQFF. The CDR3 DNA reads as TGTGCCAGCAGCTTAGAAATAGTTACTTTGCAGTTCTTC. The V gene is TRBV7-3, the J gene TRBJ2-1, with D unclear. Germline V gene lookup returns CDR1 SGHTA and CDR2 FQGTGA. The V end was cut by 2 bases, the J end by 12 bases, with 14 bases between. The CDR3 has 13 amino acids.

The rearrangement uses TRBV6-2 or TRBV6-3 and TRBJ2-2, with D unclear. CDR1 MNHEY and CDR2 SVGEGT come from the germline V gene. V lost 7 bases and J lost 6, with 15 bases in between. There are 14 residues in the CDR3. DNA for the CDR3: TGTGCCAGCAACCTCGTTCGGGCCGCCGGGGAGCTGTTTTTT. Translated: CASNLVRAAGELFF.

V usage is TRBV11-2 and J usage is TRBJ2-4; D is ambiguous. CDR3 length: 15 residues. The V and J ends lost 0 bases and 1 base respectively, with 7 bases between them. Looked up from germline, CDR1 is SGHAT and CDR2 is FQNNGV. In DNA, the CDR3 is TGTGCCAGCAGCTTAGATAGTTGGGCCAAAAACATTCAGTACTTC. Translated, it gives CASSLDSWAKNIQYF.

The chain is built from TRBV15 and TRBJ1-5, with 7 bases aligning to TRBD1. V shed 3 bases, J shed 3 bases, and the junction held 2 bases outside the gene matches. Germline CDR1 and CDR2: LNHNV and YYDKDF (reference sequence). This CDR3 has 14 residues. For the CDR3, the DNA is TGTGCCACCAGCAGGACAGGGTCCAATCAGCCCCAGCATTTT. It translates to CATSRTGSNQPQHF.

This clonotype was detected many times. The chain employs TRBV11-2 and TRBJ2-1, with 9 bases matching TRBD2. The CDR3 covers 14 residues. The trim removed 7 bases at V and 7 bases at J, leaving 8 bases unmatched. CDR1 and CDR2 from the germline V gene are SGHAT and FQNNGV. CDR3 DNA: TGTGCCAGCAATGTAGCGGGGGAATTGAATGAGCAGTTCTTC. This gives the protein CASNVAGELNEQFF.

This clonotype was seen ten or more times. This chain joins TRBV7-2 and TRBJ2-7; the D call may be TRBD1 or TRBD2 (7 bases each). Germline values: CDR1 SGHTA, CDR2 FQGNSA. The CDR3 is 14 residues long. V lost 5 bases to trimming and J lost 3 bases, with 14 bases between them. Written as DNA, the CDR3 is TGTGCCAGCAGCCCCAGGGGGGGGGGCTACGAGCAGTACTTC. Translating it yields CASSPRGGGYEQYF.

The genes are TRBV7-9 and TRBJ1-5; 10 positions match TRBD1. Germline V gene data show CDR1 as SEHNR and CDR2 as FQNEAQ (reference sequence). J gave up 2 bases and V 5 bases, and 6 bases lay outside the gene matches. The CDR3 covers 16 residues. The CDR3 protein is CASSTDRGPRNQPQHF. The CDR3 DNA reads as TGTGCCAGCAGCACCGACAGGGGGCCACGCAATCAGCCCCAGCATTTT.

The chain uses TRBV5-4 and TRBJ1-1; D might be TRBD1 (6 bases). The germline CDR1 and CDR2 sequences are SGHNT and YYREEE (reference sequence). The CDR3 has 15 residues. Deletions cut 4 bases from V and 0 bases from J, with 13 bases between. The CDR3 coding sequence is TGTGCCAGCAGCCCACCGACAGGAGTGAACACTGAAGCTTTCTTT. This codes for CASSPPTGVNTEAFF. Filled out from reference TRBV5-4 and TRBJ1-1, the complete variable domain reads ETGVTQSPTHLIKTRGQQVTLRCSSQSGHNTVSWYQQALGQGPQFIFQYYREEENGRGNFPPRFSGLQFPNYSSELNVNALELDDSALYLCASSPPTGVNTEAFFGQGTRLTVV.

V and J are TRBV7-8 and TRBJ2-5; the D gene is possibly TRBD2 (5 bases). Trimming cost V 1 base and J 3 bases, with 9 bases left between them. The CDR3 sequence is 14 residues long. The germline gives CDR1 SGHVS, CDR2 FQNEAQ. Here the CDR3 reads CASSLGTVKETQYF. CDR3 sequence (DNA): TGTGCCAGCAGCTTAGGGACTGTTAAAGAGACCCAGTACTTC.

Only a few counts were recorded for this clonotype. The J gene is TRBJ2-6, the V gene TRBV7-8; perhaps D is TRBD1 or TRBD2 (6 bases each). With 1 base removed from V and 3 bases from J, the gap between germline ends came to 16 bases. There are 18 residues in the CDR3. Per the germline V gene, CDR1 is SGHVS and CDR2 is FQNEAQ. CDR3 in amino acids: CASSLVRGPGRGANVLTF. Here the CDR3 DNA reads TGTGCCAGCAGCTTAGTACGGGGGCCTGGGCGTGGGGCCAACGTCCTGACTTTC.

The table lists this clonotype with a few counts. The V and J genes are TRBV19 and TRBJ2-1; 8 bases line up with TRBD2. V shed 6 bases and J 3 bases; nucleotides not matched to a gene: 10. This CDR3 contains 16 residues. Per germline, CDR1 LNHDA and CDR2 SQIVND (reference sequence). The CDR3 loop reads CASREIIAGRYNEQFF. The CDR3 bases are TGTGCCAGTAGGGAGATAATAGCGGGGCGCTACAATGAGCAGTTCTTC.

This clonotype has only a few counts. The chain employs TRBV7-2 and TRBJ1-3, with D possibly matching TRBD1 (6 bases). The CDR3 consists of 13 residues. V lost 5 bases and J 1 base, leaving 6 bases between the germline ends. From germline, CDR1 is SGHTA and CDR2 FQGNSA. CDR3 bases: TGTGCCAGCAGCGGACAGTCTGGAAACACCATATATTTT. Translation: CASSGQSGNTIYF.

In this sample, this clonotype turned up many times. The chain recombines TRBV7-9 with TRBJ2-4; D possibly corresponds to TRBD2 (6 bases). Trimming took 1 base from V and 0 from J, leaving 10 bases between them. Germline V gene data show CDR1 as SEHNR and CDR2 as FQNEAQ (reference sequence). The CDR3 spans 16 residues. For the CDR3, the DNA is TGTGCCAGCAGCTTAGTAGCGGCCATAGCCAAAAACATTCAGTACTTC. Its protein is CASSLVAAIAKNIQYF.

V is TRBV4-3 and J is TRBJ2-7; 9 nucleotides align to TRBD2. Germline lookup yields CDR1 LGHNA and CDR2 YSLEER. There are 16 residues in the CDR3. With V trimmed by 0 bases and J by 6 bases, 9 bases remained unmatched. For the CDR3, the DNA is TGCGCCAGCAGCCAAGATTGTAGCGGGAGTTTAGGCGAGCAGTACGTC. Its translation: CASSQDCSGSLGEQYV.

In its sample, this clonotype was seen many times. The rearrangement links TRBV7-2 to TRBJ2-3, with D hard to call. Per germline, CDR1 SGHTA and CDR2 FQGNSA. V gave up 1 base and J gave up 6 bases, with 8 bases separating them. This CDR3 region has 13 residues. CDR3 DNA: TGTGCCAGCAGCTTAGACTTCCTGGATACGCAGTATTTT. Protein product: CASSLDFLDTQYF.

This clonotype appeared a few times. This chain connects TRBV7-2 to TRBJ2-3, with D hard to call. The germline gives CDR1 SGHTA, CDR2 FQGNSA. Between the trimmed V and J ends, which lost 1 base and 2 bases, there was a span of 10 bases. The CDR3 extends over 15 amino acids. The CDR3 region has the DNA TGTGCCAGCAGCTTAGTGGGCTCCAACACAGATACGCAGTATTTT. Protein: CASSLVGSNTDTQYF.

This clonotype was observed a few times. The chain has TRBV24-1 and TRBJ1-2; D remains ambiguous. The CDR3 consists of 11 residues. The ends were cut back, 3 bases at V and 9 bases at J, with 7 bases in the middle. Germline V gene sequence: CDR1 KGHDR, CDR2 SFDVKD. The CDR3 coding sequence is TGTGCCACCAGTGATGCCGAAAGCTACACCTTC. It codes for CATSDAESYTF.

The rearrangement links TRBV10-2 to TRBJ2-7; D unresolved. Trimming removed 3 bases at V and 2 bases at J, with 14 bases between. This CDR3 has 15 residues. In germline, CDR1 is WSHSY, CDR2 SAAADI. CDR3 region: CASSDPLMGTYEQYV. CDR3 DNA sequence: TGCGCCAGCAGTGACCCCCTGATGGGAACCTACGAGCAGTACGTC.

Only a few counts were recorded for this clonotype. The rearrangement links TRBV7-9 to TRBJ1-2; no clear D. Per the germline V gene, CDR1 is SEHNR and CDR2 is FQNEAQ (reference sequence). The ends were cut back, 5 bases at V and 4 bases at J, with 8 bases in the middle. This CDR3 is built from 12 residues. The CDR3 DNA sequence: TGTGCCAGCAGCGGAGAGATCTATGGCTACACCTTC. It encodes CASSGEIYGYTF.

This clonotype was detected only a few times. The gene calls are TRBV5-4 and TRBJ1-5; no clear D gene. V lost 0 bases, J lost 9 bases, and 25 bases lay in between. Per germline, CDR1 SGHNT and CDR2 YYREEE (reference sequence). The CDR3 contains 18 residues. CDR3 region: CASSLAMVSSRNHSPQHF. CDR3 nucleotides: TGTGCCAGCAGCTTGGCCATGGTTTCCAGCCGCAATCATTCGCCCCAGCATTTT.

For the CDR3, the DNA is TGTGCCAGCAGCTTAGGGGGACTAGTCCCTGAGCAGTTCTTC. Protein: CASSLGGLVPEQFF. The V gene is TRBV7-8, the J gene TRBJ2-1, with 8 positions matching TRBD2. Trimming took 1 base from V and 9 from J; bases not matched to a gene: 5. The CDR3 is made up of 14 amino acids. CDR1 and CDR2 (germline): SGHVS, FQNEAQ.